The 3 T cell receptor beta chains below come from one sample, sequenced in a study of blood T cells in healthy people across ages. With a J-beta primer mix and a sample-barcoded 5' primer, a second PCR ran 7 to 11 cycles. TCRdb re-called the 5' RACE reads with MiXCR, one entry per CDR3 protein. Among about 1 million distinct CDR3 sequences listed, 20% to 25% were seen once. This sample also belongs to another study, concerning T cells of mothers and their children.

Sequenced sample: blood. These receptor sequences come from a girl aged 2-10 years in good health.

Details on this clonotype: An end of the junction does not agree with germline; a read error may underlie this. The chain links TRBV29-1 to TRBJ1-1; the D is unclear. The CDR3 runs 12 residues. The germline V gene encodes CDR1 SQVTM and CDR2 ANQGSEA. The CDR3 is CSVEAMNTEAFF. In DNA, the CDR3 is TGCAGCGTGGAAGCTATGAACACTGAAGCTTTCTTT.

J is TRBJ2-5 and V is TRBV14, with 12 bases identical to TRBD2. Gene TRBJ2-1 matches the end of the DNA better, so the J call may be wrong. This CDR3 region has 13 residues. Germline V gene data show CDR1 as SGHDN and CDR2 as FVKESK. The CDR3 bases are TGTGCCAGCAGCATGACTAGCGGGAGTGGGCAGTTCTTC. It encodes CASSMTSGSGQFF.

This clonotype was detected only a few times. The chain links TRBV5-6 to TRBJ1-1; D is ambiguous. The CDR3 has 11 residues. Looked up from germline, CDR1 is SGHDT and CDR2 is YYEEEE. Deletions cut 1 base from V and 5 bases from J, with 3 bases between. CDR3 sequence (DNA): TGTGCCAGCAGCTTGCAAACTGAAGCTTTCTTT. Its protein is CASSLQTEAFF.